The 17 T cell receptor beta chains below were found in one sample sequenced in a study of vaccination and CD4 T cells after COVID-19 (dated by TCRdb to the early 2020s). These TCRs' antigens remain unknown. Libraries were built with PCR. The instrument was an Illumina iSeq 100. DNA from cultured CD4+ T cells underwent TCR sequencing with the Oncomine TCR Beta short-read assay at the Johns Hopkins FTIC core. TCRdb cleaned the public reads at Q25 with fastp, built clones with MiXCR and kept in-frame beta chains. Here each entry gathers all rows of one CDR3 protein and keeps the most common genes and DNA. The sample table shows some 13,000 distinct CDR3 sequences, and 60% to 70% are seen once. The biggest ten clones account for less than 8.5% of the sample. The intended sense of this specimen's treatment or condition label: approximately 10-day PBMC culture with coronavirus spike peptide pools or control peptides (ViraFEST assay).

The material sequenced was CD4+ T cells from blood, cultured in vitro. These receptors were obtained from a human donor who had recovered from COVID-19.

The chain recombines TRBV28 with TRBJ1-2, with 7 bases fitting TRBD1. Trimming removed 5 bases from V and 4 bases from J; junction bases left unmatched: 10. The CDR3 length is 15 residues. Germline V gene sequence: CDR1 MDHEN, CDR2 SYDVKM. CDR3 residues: CASSETGTDFYGYTF. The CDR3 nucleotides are TGTGCCAGCAGTGAAACCGGGACAGACTTCTATGGCTACACCTTC.

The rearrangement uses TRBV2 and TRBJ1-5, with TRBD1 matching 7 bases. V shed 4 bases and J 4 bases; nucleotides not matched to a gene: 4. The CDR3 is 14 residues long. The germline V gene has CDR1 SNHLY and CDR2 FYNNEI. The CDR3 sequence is CASSVRQGNQPQHF. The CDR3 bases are TGTGCCAGCAGTGTTAGACAGGGTAATCAGCCCCAGCATTTT.

The CDR3 is CASSYSGTSVPLETQYF. DNA of the CDR3: TGTGCCAGCAGTTACTCAGGGACTAGCGTTCCCTTGGAGACCCAGTACTTC. This chain uses TRBV6-5 with TRBJ2-5; 10 bases line up with TRBD2. Germline lookup yields CDR1 MNHEY and CDR2 SVGAGI. CDR3 length: 17 residues. With 0 bases clipped from V and 5 bases from J, the junction kept 9 bases outside the gene matches.

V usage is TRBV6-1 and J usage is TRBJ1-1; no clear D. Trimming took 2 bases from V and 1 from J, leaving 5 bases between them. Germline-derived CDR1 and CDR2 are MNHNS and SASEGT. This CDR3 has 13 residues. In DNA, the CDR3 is TGTGCCAGCAGTGAAAGAGGGAACACTGAAGCTTTCTTT. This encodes CASSERGNTEAFF.

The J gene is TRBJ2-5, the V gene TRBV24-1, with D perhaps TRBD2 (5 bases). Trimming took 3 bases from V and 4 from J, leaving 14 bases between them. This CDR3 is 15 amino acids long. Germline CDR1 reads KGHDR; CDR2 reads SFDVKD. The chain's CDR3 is CATSDPGKAGETQYF. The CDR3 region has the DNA TGTGCCACCAGTGATCCCGGCAAGGCGGGAGAGACCCAGTACTTC.

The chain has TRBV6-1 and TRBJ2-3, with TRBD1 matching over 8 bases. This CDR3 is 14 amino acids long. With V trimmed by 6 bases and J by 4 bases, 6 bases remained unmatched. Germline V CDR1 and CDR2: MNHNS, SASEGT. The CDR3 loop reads CASRPDRVSDTQYF. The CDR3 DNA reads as TGTGCCAGCAGACCGGACAGGGTGTCAGATACGCAGTATTTT.

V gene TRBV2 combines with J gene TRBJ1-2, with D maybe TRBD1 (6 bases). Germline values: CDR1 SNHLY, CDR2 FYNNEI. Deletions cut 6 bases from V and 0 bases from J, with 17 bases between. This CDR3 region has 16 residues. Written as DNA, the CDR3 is TGTGCCAGCAGCGGGGGAACAGGGAGCCCTAACTATGGCTACACCTTC. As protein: CASSGGTGSPNYGYTF.

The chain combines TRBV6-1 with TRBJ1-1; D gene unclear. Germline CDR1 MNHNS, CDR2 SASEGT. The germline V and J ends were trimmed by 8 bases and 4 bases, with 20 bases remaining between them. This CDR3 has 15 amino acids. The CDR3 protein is CASSYSPPLGTEAFF. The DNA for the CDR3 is TGTGCCAGCTCATACTCGCCACCTCTGGGCACTGAAGCTTTCTTT.

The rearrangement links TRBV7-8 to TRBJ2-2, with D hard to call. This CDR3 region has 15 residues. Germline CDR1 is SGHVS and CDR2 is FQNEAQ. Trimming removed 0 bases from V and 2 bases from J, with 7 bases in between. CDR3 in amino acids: CASSLAAINTGELFF. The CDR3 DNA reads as TGTGCCAGCAGCTTAGCGGCGATTAACACCGGGGAGCTGTTTTTT.

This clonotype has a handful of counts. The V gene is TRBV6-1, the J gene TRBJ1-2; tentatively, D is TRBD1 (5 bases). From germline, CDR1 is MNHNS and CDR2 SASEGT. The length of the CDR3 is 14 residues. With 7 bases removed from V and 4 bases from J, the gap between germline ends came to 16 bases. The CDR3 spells CASKFDRQTYGYTF. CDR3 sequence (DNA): TGTGCCAGCAAATTTGACCGACAGACCTATGGCTACACCTTC.

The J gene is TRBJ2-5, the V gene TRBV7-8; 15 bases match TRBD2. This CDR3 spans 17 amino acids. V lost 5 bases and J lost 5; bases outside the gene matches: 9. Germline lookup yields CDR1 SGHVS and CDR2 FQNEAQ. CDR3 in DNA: TGTGCCAGCAGCAAACCGGGACTAGCGGGAGGAAGGGAGACCCAGTACTTC. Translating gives CASSKPGLAGGRETQYF.

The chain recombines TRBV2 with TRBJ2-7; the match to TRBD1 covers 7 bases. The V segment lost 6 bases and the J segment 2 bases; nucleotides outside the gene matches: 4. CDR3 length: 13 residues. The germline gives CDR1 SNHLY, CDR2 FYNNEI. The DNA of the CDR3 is TGTGCCAGCAGGTACGGGACAGCCTACGAGCAGTACTTC. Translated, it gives CASRYGTAYEQYF.

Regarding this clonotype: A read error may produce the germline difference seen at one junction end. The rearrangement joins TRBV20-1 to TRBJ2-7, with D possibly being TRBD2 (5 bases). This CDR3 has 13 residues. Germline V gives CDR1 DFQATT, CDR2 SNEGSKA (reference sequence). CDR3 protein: CSASSPSSYEQCF. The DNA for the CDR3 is TGCAGTGCTAGTTCCCCTAGCTCCTACGAGCAGTGCTTC.

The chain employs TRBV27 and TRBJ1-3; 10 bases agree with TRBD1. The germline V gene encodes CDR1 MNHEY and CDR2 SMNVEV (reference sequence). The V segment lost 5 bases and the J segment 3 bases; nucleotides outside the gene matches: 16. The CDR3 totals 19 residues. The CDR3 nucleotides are TGTGCCAGCAGTGCATGGGACAGGGGACTAGTAGGAAGTGGAAACACCATATATTTT. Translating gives CASSAWDRGLVGSGNTIYF.

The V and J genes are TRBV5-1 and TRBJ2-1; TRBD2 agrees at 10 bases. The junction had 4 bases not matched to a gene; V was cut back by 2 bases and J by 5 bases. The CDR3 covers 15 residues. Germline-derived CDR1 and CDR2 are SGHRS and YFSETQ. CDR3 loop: CASSLAGGPHNEQFF. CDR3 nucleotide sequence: TGCGCCAGCAGCTTAGCGGGAGGGCCCCACAATGAGCAGTTCTTC.

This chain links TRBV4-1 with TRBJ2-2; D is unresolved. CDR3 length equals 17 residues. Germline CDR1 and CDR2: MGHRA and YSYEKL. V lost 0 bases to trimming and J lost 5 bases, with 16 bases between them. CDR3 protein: CASSQEIDHQRTGELFF. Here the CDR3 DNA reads TGCGCCAGCAGCCAAGAAATCGACCACCAACGGACCGGGGAGCTGTTTTTT.

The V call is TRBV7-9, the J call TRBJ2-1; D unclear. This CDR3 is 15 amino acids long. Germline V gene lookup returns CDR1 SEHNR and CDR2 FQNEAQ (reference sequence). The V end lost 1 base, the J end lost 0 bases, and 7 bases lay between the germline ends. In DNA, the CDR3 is TGTGCCAGCAGCTTAGGTGGTGGCTCCTACAATGAGCAGTTCTTC. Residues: CASSLGGGSYNEQFF.